This entry lists 22 T cell receptor beta chains sequenced from one sample in a study of beta chain features in type 1 diabetes. Study-wide results and caveats: Within each of all four CD4+ subsets, Type 1 diabetes patients had TCRB CDR3s that were moderately but significantly shorter.

Reverse transcription of all isolated RNA meant that expressed TCRB transcripts were sequenced. TCRdb keeps only in-frame clones here, not all; method: immunoSEQ multiplex PCR. Among a few hundred thousand clones, approximately 15% were seen once, and the ten largest hold approximately 0.018%. No cognate antigen is known for these TCRs. The specimen was naive CD4+ T cells from blood. These receptors originate from a man aged 30-40 years with type 1 diabetes.

The chain couples TRBV6-5 to TRBJ2-3; D is possibly TRBD1 (7 bases). This CDR3 has 14 residues. Trimming took off 5 bases at V and 0 bases at J, with 9 bases between the two ends. From germline, CDR1 is MNHEY and CDR2 SVGAGI. For the CDR3, the DNA is TGTGCCAGCAGTGGAGGGGGCAGCACAGATACGCAGTATTTT. As protein: CASSGGGSTDTQYF.

This clone was found a few times. The chain joins TRBV7-2 to TRBJ2-7; D is possibly TRBD1 (5 bases). Between the trimmed V and J ends, which lost 6 bases and 3 bases, there was a span of 15 bases. The CDR3 covers 14 residues. Per germline, CDR1 SGHTA and CDR2 FQGNSA. The CDR3 here is CASRTAFPVYEQYF. The CDR3 DNA reads TGTGCCAGCAGGACAGCGTTCCCCGTCTACGAGCAGTACTTC.

Worth noting for this clone: The sample carries other DNA sequences with the same CDR3. The V and J genes are TRBV7-9 and TRBJ2-3, with 8 bases that match TRBD2. The V gene end was trimmed by 5 bases and the J gene end by 0 bases; junction bases not matched to a gene: 4. Germline assignment: CDR1 SEHNR and CDR2 FQNEAQ (reference sequence). This CDR3 contains 15 residues. The chain's CDR3 is CASSRLATSTDTQYF. The CDR3 DNA is TGTGCCAGCAGCCGACTAGCGACTAGCACAGATACGCAGTATTTT.

The chain combines TRBV15 with TRBJ2-5; no reliable D call. Looked up from germline, CDR1 is LNHNV and CDR2 is YYDKDF (reference sequence). The CDR3 extends over 13 amino acids. V lost 0 bases and J 0 bases, leaving 2 bases between the germline ends. The CDR3 coding sequence is TGTGCCACCAGCAGAGATAACCAAGAGACCCAGTACTTC. Amino acids: CATSRDNQETQYF.

This chain connects TRBV30 to TRBJ2-7; 10 nucleotides match TRBD1. CDR3 length: 14 amino acids. CDR1 is GTSNPN, CDR2 SVGIG, per germline (reference sequence). V gave up 3 bases and J gave up 7 bases; unmatched junction bases: 9. The CDR3 DNA follows: TGTGCCTGGAGCTCCGGGACAGGGGTTCGGGAGCAGTACTTC. Protein: CAWSSGTGVREQYF. Full variable domain (missing parts from reference TRBV30 and TRBJ2-7): SQTIHQWPATLVQPVGSPLSLECTVEGTSNPNLYWYRQAAGRGLQLLFYSVGIGQISSEVPQNLSASRPQDRQFILSSKKLLLSDSGFYLCAWSSGTGVREQYFGPGTRLTVT.

The chain joins TRBV29-1 to TRBJ2-3; TRBD2 might be the D (5 bases). The CDR3 loop spans 14 amino acids. Looked up from germline, CDR1 is SQVTM and CDR2 is ANQGSEA. Deletions cut 0 bases from V and 1 base from J, with 8 bases between. The CDR3 region is CSVEDYSGTDTQYF. CDR3 bases: TGCAGCGTTGAAGATTATAGCGGCACAGATACGCAGTATTTT.

This clone was found a few times. V and J are TRBV28 and TRBJ1-5; D is undetermined. The germline V gene encodes CDR1 MDHEN and CDR2 SYDVKM. The CDR3 covers 12 residues. Between the trimmed V and J ends, which lost 2 bases and 9 bases, there was a span of 8 bases. CDR3 DNA: TGTGCCAGCAGTTTAAACATCACGCCCCAGCATTTT. It translates to CASSLNITPQHF. The full variable domain, with the rest looked up from reference TRBV28 and TRBJ1-5, is DVKVTQSSRYLVKRTGEKVFLECVQDMDHENMFWYRQDPGLGLRLIYFSYDVKMKEKGDIPEGYSVSREKKERFSLILESASTNQTSMYLCASSLNITPQHFGDGTRLSIL.

The chain recombines TRBV6-5 with TRBJ1-2, with D hard to call. CDR3 length equals 14 residues. Germline values: CDR1 MNHEY, CDR2 SVGAGI. Trimming cost V 6 bases and J 7 bases, with 18 bases left between them. CDR3 protein: CASSRGPPSSGYTF. In DNA, the CDR3 is TGTGCCAGCAGCCGCGGGCCTCCTTCGAGTGGCTACACCTTC.

This chain connects TRBV18 to TRBJ1-1, with 8 bases that match TRBD1. This CDR3 contains 14 residues. V shed 4 bases, J shed 3 bases, and the junction held 4 bases outside the gene matches. Germline V lookup: CDR1 KGHSH, CDR2 LQKENI. The chain's CDR3 is CASSQQTGDTEAFF. Here the CDR3 DNA reads TGTGCCAGCTCACAACAGACAGGGGACACTGAAGCTTTCTTT.

A few counts support this clone. This chain links TRBV6-1 with TRBJ1-2; D remains ambiguous. This CDR3 is 12 amino acids long. V was cut by 8 bases and J by 1 base, with 8 bases left in between. Germline V gene data show CDR1 as MNHNS and CDR2 as SASEGT. The CDR3 here is CASGNYNYGYTF. Here the CDR3 DNA reads TGTGCCAGCGGTAACTATAACTATGGCTACACCTTC.

The sample holds a few counts of this clone. The V gene is TRBV7-9, the J gene TRBJ1-4; the match to TRBD1 covers 9 bases. The germline gives CDR1 SEHNR, CDR2 FQNEAQ (reference sequence). Trimming took 4 bases from V and 4 from J; bases not matched to a gene: 1. The CDR3 spans 14 residues. CDR3 amino acids: CASSSGQGNEKLFF. CDR3 bases: TGTGCCAGCAGCTCGGGACAGGGTAATGAAAAACTGTTTTTT. Full variable domain (remainder filled in from reference TRBV7-9 and TRBJ1-4): DTGVSQNPRHKITKRGQNVTFRCDPISEHNRLYWYRQTLGQGPEFLTYFQNEAQLEKSRLLSDRFSAERPKGSFSTLEIQRTEQGDSAMYLCASSSGQGNEKLFFGSGTQLSVL.

The chain carries TRBV19 and TRBJ2-4, with D tentatively TRBD1 (6 bases). V lost 5 bases to trimming and J lost 6 bases, with 11 bases between them. This CDR3 has 13 residues. CDR1 is LNHDA, CDR2 SQIVND, per germline (reference sequence). The chain's CDR3 is CASSQGYGNIQYF. Here the CDR3 DNA reads TGTGCCAGTAGTCAGGGGTACGGAAACATTCAGTACTTC.

The chain carries TRBV7-2 and TRBJ2-7; D gene ambiguous. Germline V CDR1 and CDR2: SGHTA, FQGNSA. V was clipped by 5 bases and J by 3 bases, with 11 bases between them. There are 13 residues in the CDR3. For the CDR3, the DNA is TGTGCCAGCAGCAGTGCCGGCGGCTACGAGCAGTACTTC. This sequence encodes CASSSAGGYEQYF.

This clone was seen a few times. The chain has TRBV6-6 and TRBJ1-2; 7 positions agree with TRBD1. CDR1 is MNHNY and CDR2 is SVGAGI in the germline V gene (reference sequence). The junction had 4 bases not matched to a gene; V was cut back by 5 bases and J by 1 base. The CDR3 contains 14 residues. This chain's CDR3 is CASSAQGINYGYTF. The CDR3 nucleotides are TGTGCCAGCAGTGCACAGGGGATTAACTATGGCTACACCTTC.

This clone was picked up a small number of times. The V call is TRBV7-9, the J call TRBJ2-1, with a possible D match to TRBD2 (6 bases). V was cut by 7 bases and J by 9 bases, with 10 bases left in between. Germline CDR1 reads SEHNR; CDR2 reads FQNEAQ (reference sequence). There are 11 residues in the CDR3. CDR3 DNA sequence: TGTGCCAGCAATTCCGGGGGTGAGCAGTTCTTC. It is translated as CASNSGGEQFF.

The rearrangement joins TRBV29-1 to TRBJ2-3; the D gene is possibly TRBD1 (6 bases). Deletions cut 1 base from V and 3 bases from J, with 26 bases between. From germline, CDR1 is SQVTM and CDR2 ANQGSEA. This CDR3 contains 19 residues. The CDR3 region has the DNA TGCAGCGTTGAAGTTGGTTCGTTTAGGGGGTCTATTGGGACAGATACGCAGTATTTT. Protein sequence: CSVEVGSFRGSIGTDTQYF.

This clone was seen only a few times. This chain uses TRBV19 with TRBJ2-2, with TRBD1 as a possible D gene (5 bases). CDR3 length: 14 residues. With 7 bases removed from V and 4 bases from J, the gap between germline ends came to 13 bases. Germline V gene sequence: CDR1 LNHDA, CDR2 SQIVND (reference sequence). The CDR3 nucleotides read TGTGCCAGTAACCCTACAGGTGGCACCGGGGAGCTGTTTTTT. It translates to CASNPTGGTGELFF.

The rearrangement uses TRBV4-1 and TRBJ2-3, with TRBD2 matching 8 bases. The germline V gene has CDR1 MGHRA and CDR2 YSYEKL. This CDR3 contains 18 residues. V lost 0 bases to trimming and J lost 4 bases; unmatched junction nucleotides: 12. The DNA of the CDR3 is TGCGCCAGCAGCCAAGATCTGCTAGCGGGCGTTGGTGCAGATACGCAGTATTTT. This translates into CASSQDLLAGVGADTQYF.

In its sample, this clone was seen a few times. V usage is TRBV11-3 and J usage is TRBJ1-6, with TRBD1 matching over 10 bases. With V trimmed by 6 bases and J by 9 bases, 11 bases remained unmatched. The CDR3 has 16 residues. Germline V gives CDR1 SGHNT, CDR2 YENEEA. Here the CDR3 reads CASSSAGQGTSSPLHF. Written as DNA, the CDR3 is TGTGCCAGCAGTTCGGCGGGACAGGGGACGAGTTCACCCCTCCACTTT. Looking up the rest from reference TRBV11-3 and TRBJ1-6 gives the full variable domain: EAGVVQSPRYKIIEKKQPVAFWCNPISGHNTLYWYLQNLGQGPELLIRYENEEAVDDSQLPKDRFSAERLKGVDSTLKIQPAELGDSAVYLCASSSAGQGTSSPLHFGNGTRLTVT.

The sample holds a few counts of this clone. The rearrangement links TRBV6-6 to TRBJ2-1, with TRBD2 matching over 12 bases. This CDR3 is built from 16 residues. The V gene end was trimmed by 5 bases and the J gene end by 9 bases; junction bases not matched to a gene: 11. The V gene's germline CDR1 is MNHNY and CDR2 SVGAGI (reference sequence). The CDR3 region has the DNA TGTGCCAGCAGTCGACTAGCGGGAGAGGCTAACGGTGAGCAGTTCTTC. Protein: CASSRLAGEANGEQFF.

This clone appeared a few times. J is TRBJ2-3 and V is TRBV6-5, with 13 bases that match TRBD2. J was trimmed by 14 bases and V by 5 bases; bases with no gene match: 7. The CDR3 totals 13 residues. Germline V gene sequence: CDR1 MNHEY, CDR2 SVGAGI. The CDR3 region is CASSQTTSGRSYF. The CDR3 nucleotides are TGTGCCAGCAGTCAGACGACTAGCGGGAGGTCGTATTTT.

J is TRBJ1-5 and V is TRBV7-2, with D perhaps TRBD1 (6 bases). Germline V gives CDR1 SGHTA, CDR2 FQGNSA. V dropped 5 bases and J dropped 3 bases, with 11 bases sitting between them. The CDR3 contains 14 residues. Written as DNA, the CDR3 is TGTGCCAGCAGCCTGGGACACCTCAATCAGCCCCAGCATTTT. It yields the protein CASSLGHLNQPQHF.